Presented here are 32 T cell receptor beta chains from one specimen sequenced in a study of T cell responses to AZD1222 COVID-19 vaccine. This table comes from immunoSEQ multiplex PCR, and its TCRdb copy is limited to in-frame clones, with some not included. The table lists 110,000 to 150,000 clones, around nine tenths of them singletons. The sample in question was peripheral blood, obtained on day 0 of AZD1222 vaccination. The receptors originated from an adult in good health.

This clone was detected once. The chain couples TRBV11-3 to TRBJ1-2, with D unclear. Germline lookup yields CDR1 SGHNT and CDR2 YENEEA. CDR3 length: 15 amino acids. The V end was cut by 3 bases, the J end by 4 bases, with 15 bases between. The CDR3 region is CASSLNIGSGYGYTF. The CDR3 DNA sequence: TGTGCCAGCAGCTTGAATATCGGATCTGGCTATGGCTACACCTTC.

This chain uses TRBV2 with TRBJ2-1; D remains unclear. The CDR3 spans 11 residues. The germline CDR1 and CDR2 sequences are SNHLY and FYNNEI. The V end was cut by 7 bases, the J end by 3 bases, with 4 bases between. This chain's CDR3 is CASTNYNEQFF. CDR3 bases: TGTGCCAGCACGAACTACAATGAGCAGTTCTTC. The whole variable domain, filled in from reference TRBV2 and TRBJ2-1, reads EPEVTQTPSHQVTQMGQEVILRCVPISNHLYFYWYRQILGQKVEFLVSFYNNEISEKSEIFDDQFSVERPDGSNFTLKIRSTKLEDSAMYFCASTNYNEQFFGPGTRLTVL.

The chain is built from TRBV9 and TRBJ2-7, with 12 bases identical to TRBD2. V was clipped by 4 bases and J by 5 bases; unmatched bases: 4. CDR1 and CDR2 from the germline V gene are SGDLS and YYNGEE. This CDR3 has 14 residues. In nucleotides, the CDR3 is TGTGCCAGCAGCCTTAGACTAGCGGGAGACGAGCAGTACTTC. The encoded protein is CASSLRLAGDEQYF.

J is TRBJ1-3 and V is TRBV5-6; no clear D gene. Trimming left V 0 bases short and J 0 bases short, with 1 base between. This CDR3 spans 13 amino acids. Germline loops: CDR1 SGHDT, CDR2 YYEEEE. The CDR3 here is CASSLASGNTIYF. The CDR3 DNA is TGTGCCAGCAGCTTGGCCTCTGGAAACACCATATATTTT. The variable domain in full, completed from reference TRBV5-6 and TRBJ1-3, reads DAGVTQSPTHLIKTRGQQVTLRCSPKSGHDTVSWYQQALGQGPQFIFQYYEEEERQRGNFPDRFSGHQFPNYSSELNVNALLLGDSALYLCASSLASGNTIYFGEGSWLTVV.

The chain uses TRBV15 and TRBJ1-3; D is unclear. With 0 bases removed from V and 0 bases from J, the gap between germline ends came to 6 bases. Looked up from germline, CDR1 is LNHNV and CDR2 is YYDKDF (reference sequence). The CDR3 has 15 amino acids. Here the CDR3 DNA reads TGTGCCACCAGCAGAGATATGGCCTCTGGAAACACCATATATTTT. It encodes CATSRDMASGNTIYF. The variable domain in full, with the rest retrieved from reference TRBV15 and TRBJ1-3, is DAMVIQNPRYQVTQFGKPVTLSCSQTLNHNVMYWYQQKSSQAPKLLFHYYDKDFNNEADTPDNFQSRRPNTSFCFLDIRSPGLGDTAMYLCATSRDMASGNTIYFGEGSWLTVV.

The chain combines TRBV11-2 with TRBJ1-6; a weak D match, TRBD1 (5 bases). V dropped 4 bases and J dropped 11 bases, with 9 bases sitting between them. The germline gives CDR1 SGHAT, CDR2 FQNNGV. The CDR3 loop spans 12 amino acids. The CDR3 is CASSSPGAPLHF. Here the CDR3 DNA reads TGTGCCAGCAGCTCCCCGGGGGCACCCCTCCACTTT.

The chain uses TRBV6-1 and TRBJ2-2, with 11 bases matching TRBD1. Per germline, CDR1 MNHNS and CDR2 SASEGT. The CDR3 runs to 17 residues. Unmatched junction bases numbered 10, after V lost 3 bases and J lost 7 bases. This chain's CDR3 is CASSEPAGQGAVGELFF. The DNA for the CDR3 is TGTGCCAGCAGTGAGCCCGCCGGACAGGGGGCGGTCGGGGAGCTGTTTTTT.

This sequence joins TRBV19 and TRBJ1-4; TRBD1 matches 7 bases. The CDR3 runs 16 residues. J lost 7 bases, V lost 5 bases, and 13 bases had no gene match. CDR1 and CDR2 from the germline V gene are LNHDA and SQIVND (reference sequence). The CDR3, as DNA: TGTGCCAGTAGTTTTTATCGGACAGGAGGAGTTGAAAAACTGTTTTTT. This encodes CASSFYRTGGVEKLFF. Looking up the rest from reference TRBV19 and TRBJ1-4 gives the full variable domain: DGGITQSPKYLFRKEGQNVTLSCEQNLNHDAMYWYRQDPGQGLRLIYYSQIVNDFQKGDIAEGYSVSREKKESFPLTVTSAQKNPTAFYLCASSFYRTGGVEKLFFGSGTQLSVL.

The sample holds a few counts of this clone. The chain employs TRBV7-9 and TRBJ1-3; TRBD1 agrees at 8 bases. CDR3 length equals 19 residues. Germline CDR1 reads SEHNR; CDR2 reads FQNEAQ (reference sequence). Trimming at V came to 6 bases and at J to 0 bases, leaving 16 bases not matched to a gene. This CDR3 reads CASRPRPEWTGSSGNTIYF. For the CDR3, the DNA is TGTGCCAGCAGACCCCGACCGGAATGGACAGGGAGCTCTGGAAACACCATATATTTT. Full variable domain (remainder filled in from reference TRBV7-9 and TRBJ1-3): DTGVSQNPRHKITKRGQNVTFRCDPISEHNRLYWYRQTLGQGPEFLTYFQNEAQLEKSRLLSDRFSAERPKGSFSTLEIQRTEQGDSAMYLCASRPRPEWTGSSGNTIYFGEGSWLTVV.

The chain links TRBV9 to TRBJ2-7; 8 bases map to TRBD1. With V trimmed by 4 bases and J by 4 bases, 7 bases remained unmatched. Germline loops: CDR1 SGDLS, CDR2 YYNGEE. The length of the CDR3 is 14 residues. CDR3 bases: TGTGCCAGCAGCAGCACAGGGGGTGAATACGAGCAGTACTTC. Its translation: CASSSTGGEYEQYF.

The gene calls are TRBV11-3 and TRBJ1-1, with a tentative D call TRBD1 (5 bases). The V end lost 5 bases, the J end lost 5 bases, and 12 bases lay between the germline ends. CDR3 length: 13 residues. CDR1 and CDR2 from the germline V gene are SGHNT and YENEEA. This chain's CDR3 is CASSPEEGTEAFF. The CDR3 DNA sequence: TGTGCCAGCAGCCCAGAGGAGGGGACTGAAGCTTTCTTT.

This chain connects TRBV7-9 to TRBJ1-1, with D tentatively TRBD1 (6 bases). Trimming pared 5 bases from V and 11 bases from J, leaving 12 bases between. The CDR3 has 11 amino acids. The germline CDR1 and CDR2 sequences are SEHNR and FQNEAQ (reference sequence). CDR3 loop: CASSDRRMAFF. The CDR3 bases are TGTGCCAGCAGCGACAGGCGTATGGCTTTCTTT.

This chain uses TRBV5-1 with TRBJ2-1; no reliable D call. Germline lookup yields CDR1 SGHRS and CDR2 YFSETQ. This CDR3 is 14 amino acids long. Trimming took 2 bases from V and 0 from J, leaving 6 bases between them. CDR3 in DNA: TGCGCCAGCAGCTTCGAGAGCTCCTACAATGAGCAGTTCTTC. Translation gives CASSFESSYNEQFF.

The chain has TRBV6-1 and TRBJ1-2; possibly TRBD1 for D (6 bases). This CDR3 region has 16 residues. V shed 6 bases and J shed 1 base, with 18 bases lying between them. CDR1 and CDR2 (germline): MNHNS, SASEGT. The CDR3 region is CASSETTGTLNYGYTF. The CDR3 DNA is TGTGCCAGCAGCGAAACGACAGGCACTCTTAACTATGGCTACACCTTC.

The chain combines TRBV11-2 with TRBJ1-1; 11 bases agree with TRBD1. V was pared by 5 bases and J by 2 bases, with 1 base of the junction left unmatched. Looked up from germline, CDR1 is SGHAT and CDR2 is FQNNGV. This CDR3 comprises 14 residues. CDR3 protein: CASSRTGGNTEAFF. CDR3 nucleotides: TGTGCCAGCAGCCGGACAGGGGGCAACACTGAAGCTTTCTTT. The whole variable domain, remainder taken from reference TRBV11-2 and TRBJ1-1, is EAGVAQSPRYKIIEKRQSVAFWCNPISGHATLYWYQQILGQGPKLLIQFQNNGVVDDSQLPKDRFSAERLKGVDSTLKIQPAKLEDSAVYLCASSRTGGNTEAFFGQGTRLTVV.

The chain carries TRBV5-1 and TRBJ1-1; a possible D gene is TRBD1 (5 bases). The CDR3 contains 15 residues. The V and J ends lost 4 bases and 3 bases respectively, with 16 bases between them. The germline CDR1 and CDR2 sequences are SGHRS and YFSETQ. The CDR3 DNA is TGCGCCAGCAGCCCTAATCGGGGCAGGCACACTGAAGCTTTCTTT. It specifies CASSPNRGRHTEAFF.

The chain combines TRBV6-4 with TRBJ2-3; 10 nucleotides match TRBD2. The CDR3 has 15 amino acids. V shed 5 bases and J 1 base; nucleotides not matched to a gene: 3. CDR1 is MRHNA and CDR2 is SNTAGT in the germline V gene. The CDR3 DNA reads as TGTGCCAGCAGTCACCTAGCGGGGGGCACAGATACGCAGTATTTT. Its protein product is CASSHLAGGTDTQYF.

The chain has TRBV19 and TRBJ1-1; 9 positions agree with TRBD1. The CDR3 loop spans 16 amino acids. The V segment lost 4 bases and the J segment 1 base; nucleotides outside the gene matches: 7. Germline assignment: CDR1 LNHDA and CDR2 SQIVND (reference sequence). CDR3: CASSTPGQGSNTEAFF. The CDR3 DNA sequence: TGTGCCAGTAGTACTCCGGGACAGGGATCGAACACTGAAGCTTTCTTT.

This clone was counted between two and nine times. This rearrangement joins TRBV9 to TRBJ2-3, with 10 bases identical to TRBD2. V lost 3 bases and J lost 4; bases outside the gene matches: 11. Germline CDR1 SGDLS, CDR2 YYNGEE. The length of the CDR3 is 17 residues. CDR3 in DNA: TGTGCCAGCAGCGGGAGGGGAGCGGGGGGGCCCGCAGATACGCAGTATTTT. Its protein is CASSGRGAGGPADTQYF. The whole variable domain, remainder taken from reference TRBV9 and TRBJ2-3, is DSGVTQTPKHLITATGQRVTLRCSPRSGDLSVYWYQQSLDQGLQFLIQYYNGEERAKGNILERFSAQQFPDLHSELNLSSLELGDSALYFCASSGRGAGGPADTQYFGPGTRLTVL.

V gene TRBV5-8 combines with J gene TRBJ1-2; D perhaps matches TRBD1 (6 bases). Germline values: CDR1 SGHTS, CDR2 YDEGEE. With 0 bases removed from V and 5 bases from J, the gap between germline ends came to 17 bases. The CDR3 is made up of 16 amino acids. The CDR3 bases are TGTGCCAGCAGCTTGGATTATGGGGGGGGCGCATATGGCTACACCTTC. Its translation is CASSLDYGGGAYGYTF.

The rearrangement links TRBV6-1 to TRBJ1-6, with TRBD1 as a possible D gene (5 bases). The CDR3 runs 17 residues. The V end was cut by 3 bases, the J end by 3 bases, with 15 bases between. Germline CDR1 MNHNS, CDR2 SASEGT. This CDR3 is CASSDPFDSFYNSPLHF. The CDR3, as DNA: TGTGCCAGCAGTGACCCTTTCGACAGCTTCTATAATTCACCCCTCCACTTT.

This chain uses TRBV2 with TRBJ1-4; 7 nucleotides line up with TRBD1. Germline V gives CDR1 SNHLY, CDR2 FYNNEI. The CDR3 extends over 15 amino acids. The ends lost 3 bases at V and 7 bases at J; junction bases unmatched: 8. CDR3 region: CASSDGQVGGEKLFF. The CDR3 bases are TGTGCCAGCAGTGATGGACAGGTGGGGGGTGAAAAACTGTTTTTT.

This clone was detected only a few times. V usage is TRBV3-1 (or the pseudogene TRBV3-2) and J usage is TRBJ2-1; D unclear. V was clipped by 6 bases and J by 5 bases, with 5 bases between them. CDR1 is LGHDT, CDR2 YNNKEL, per germline (reference sequence). CDR3 length equals 11 residues. CDR3 loop: CASRLNNEQFF. The CDR3 coding sequence is TGTGCCAGCAGACTCAACAATGAGCAGTTCTTC.

This clone was observed a handful of times. V gene TRBV29-1 combines with J gene TRBJ1-2, with no clear D. Trimming cost V 3 bases and J 0 bases, with 8 bases left between them. CDR1 and CDR2 from the germline V gene are SQVTM and ANQGSEA. The CDR3 consists of 13 residues. Written as DNA, the CDR3 is TGCAGCGTTGACGTGGAGGCTAACTATGGCTACACCTTC. Its translation: CSVDVEANYGYTF.

The V and J genes are TRBV18 and TRBJ1-1; weak D call: TRBD1 (5 bases). There are 17 residues in the CDR3. V lost 3 bases and J lost 3, with 20 bases in between. CDR1 is KGHSH and CDR2 is LQKENI in the germline V gene. CDR3 amino acids: CASSPRIATASYTEAFF. CDR3 DNA: TGTGCCAGCTCACCCAGAATCGCGACAGCAAGCTACACTGAAGCTTTCTTT.

The chain carries TRBV30 and TRBJ2-3; 7 positions match TRBD2. Germline CDR1 reads GTSNPN; CDR2 reads SVGIG (reference sequence). The CDR3 is 13 amino acids. Unmatched junction bases numbered 7, after V lost 1 base and J lost 9 bases. CDR3: CAWSGAGRGTQYF. The CDR3 bases are TGTGCCTGGAGTGGCGCGGGGCGGGGGACGCAGTATTTT. Full variable domain (rest looked up from reference TRBV30 and TRBJ2-3): SQTIHQWPATLVQPVGSPLSLECTVEGTSNPNLYWYRQAAGRGLQLLFYSVGIGQISSEVPQNLSASRPQDRQFILSSKKLLLSDSGFYLCAWSGAGRGTQYFGPGTRLTVL.

The chain employs TRBV6-5 and TRBJ1-2; D uncertain. Germline V gene sequence: CDR1 MNHEY, CDR2 SVGAGI. The CDR3 contains 14 residues. The ends were cut back, 0 bases at V and 9 bases at J, with 14 bases in the middle. DNA for the CDR3: TGTGCCAGCAGTTACTCGGGTTCTGGGGATAGCTACACCTTC. It specifies CASSYSGSGDSYTF.

This rearrangement joins TRBV15 to TRBJ2-7; D is tentatively TRBD1 or TRBD2 (5 bases each). Trimming pared 1 base from V and 2 bases from J, leaving 15 bases between. From germline, CDR1 is LNHNV and CDR2 YYDKDF (reference sequence). CDR3 length: 16 residues. The CDR3 DNA sequence: TGTGCCACCAGCAGAGGAACGGGACGCCTGACCTACGAGCAGTACTTC. Protein: CATSRGTGRLTYEQYF.

The CDR3 spells CASSLVQGYAPRHSFYNEQFF. Written as DNA, the CDR3 is TGTGCCAGCAGTTTAGTACAGGGGTACGCTCCGCGGCACTCGTTTTACAATGAGCAGTTCTTC. This rearrangement joins TRBV27 to TRBJ2-1, with 7 bases that match TRBD1. Germline loops: CDR1 MNHEY, CDR2 SMNVEV (reference sequence). The CDR3 is 21 amino acids. Germline trimming cut 2 bases from V and 4 bases from J; bases unmatched to any gene: 23.

The rearrangement joins TRBV12-3 or TRBV12-4 to TRBJ1-1; D unresolved. This CDR3 spans 13 amino acids. The ends were cut back, 9 bases at V and 2 bases at J, with 13 bases in the middle. The CDR3 DNA sequence: TGTGCCAGTCGACAACACCCCAACACTGAAGCTTTCTTT. Its translation is CASRQHPNTEAFF.

CDR3 region: CASSVGPPPGGQETQYF. Here the CDR3 DNA reads TGTGCCAGCAGCGTCGGCCCTCCTCCGGGGGGCCAAGAGACCCAGTACTTC. J is TRBJ2-5 and V is TRBV7-2; 7 bases align to TRBD2. Germline CDR1 is SGHTA and CDR2 is FQGNSA. The CDR3 has 17 amino acids. The J segment lost 1 base and the V segment lost 5 bases, leaving 13 bases of the junction unmatched.

The chain recombines TRBV10-3 with TRBJ2-2; 8 bases agree with TRBD2. The CDR3 is 16 amino acids. The germline V gene encodes CDR1 ENHRY and CDR2 SYGVKD. Trimming at V came to 8 bases and at J to 3 bases, leaving 11 bases not matched to a gene. CDR3 nucleotides: TGTGCCATCTTATCAACGGGGGGGCTTGACACCGGGGAGCTGTTTTTT. Encoded protein: CAILSTGGLDTGELFF.